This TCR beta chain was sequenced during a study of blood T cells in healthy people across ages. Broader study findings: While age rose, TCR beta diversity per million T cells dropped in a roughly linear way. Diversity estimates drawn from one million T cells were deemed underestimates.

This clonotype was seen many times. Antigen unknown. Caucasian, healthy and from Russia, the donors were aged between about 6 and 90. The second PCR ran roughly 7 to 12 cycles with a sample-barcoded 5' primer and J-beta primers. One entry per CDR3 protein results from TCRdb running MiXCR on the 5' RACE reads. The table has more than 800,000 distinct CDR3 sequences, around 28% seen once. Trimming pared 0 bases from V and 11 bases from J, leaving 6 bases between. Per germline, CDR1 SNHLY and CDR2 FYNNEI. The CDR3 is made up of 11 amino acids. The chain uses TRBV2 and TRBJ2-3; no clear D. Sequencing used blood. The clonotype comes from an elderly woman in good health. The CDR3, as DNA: TGTGCCAGCAGTGAAGCGAAGGGGCAGTATTTT. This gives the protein CASSEAKGQYF.